These T cell receptor beta chains were read from a single sample in a study of shared clonotypes between healthy human individuals. The data were produced by immunoSEQ multiplex PCR, yet TCRdb's version contains in-frame clones alone and is incomplete. The sample holds 650,000 to 800,000 clones; about 90% are singletons and the top ten take approximately 24%. Sequencing was carried out using naive CD8+ T cells sorted from blood. The receptor source for this set is a man aged 25-45 years in good health. CDR3s include the opening cysteine and the closing phenylalanine or tryptophan. The D gene is left open where the match is weak. The size entry is marked missing in some rows and otherwise reads once, few, many or a size class.

size	V	D	J	CDR3	DNA
.	TRBV5-6	.	TRBJ2-7	CASTGALGGPYEQYF	TGTGCCAGCACCGGTGCGCTGGGTGGGCCCTACGAGCAGTACTTC
.	TRBV11-2	TRBD2	TRBJ2-3	CASSHPTSGSGADTQYF	TGTGCCAGCAGCCATCCGACTAGCGGGAGTGGCGCAGATACGCAGTATTTT
.	TRBV9	.	TRBJ2-7	CASGDGEPYEQYF	TGTGCCAGCGGGGACGGAGAACCCTACGAGCAGTACTTC
.	TRBV7-8	.	TRBJ2-3	CASSGPSSSDTQYF	TGTGCCAGCAGCGGCCCGTCGTCTTCAGATACGCAGTATTTT
.	TRBV7-3	TRBD2	TRBJ2-1	CASSLIPSSGRGNEQFF	TGTGCCAGCAGCCTTATCCCTTCTAGCGGGCGGGGGAATGAGCAGTTCTTC
.	TRBV28	.	TRBJ2-1	CASSLASSYNEQFF	TGTGCCAGCAGTTTGGCGAGCTCCTACAATGAGCAGTTCTTC
.	TRBV14	.	TRBJ2-7	CASSPHGDMGSYEQYF	TGTGCCAGCAGCCCTCATGGGGATATGGGCTCCTACGAGCAGTACTTC
.	TRBV27	TRBD2	TRBJ2-7	CASNPAGLAYEQYF	TGTGCCAGCAACCCCGCCGGACTAGCATACGAGCAGTACTTC
.	TRBV4-1	TRBD2	TRBJ2-1	CASSQVIAGGSGNEQFF	TGCGCCAGCAGCCAAGTTATAGCGGGAGGGTCTGGAAATGAGCAGTTCTTC
once	TRBV28	TRBD1	TRBJ1-1	CASSLQDRGGRGTEAFF	TGTGCCAGCAGTTTACAGGACAGGGGAGGTCGGGGCACTGAAGCTTTCTTT
.	TRBV28	.	TRBJ2-7	CASSVGQAYEQYF	TGTGCCAGCTCAGTGGGACAAGCTTACGAGCAGTACTTC
.	TRBV18	.	TRBJ2-7	CASSPSGSYEQYF	TGTGCCAGCTCACCCTCCGGGAGTTACGAGCAGTACTTC
.	TRBV13	TRBD2	TRBJ2-7	CASSSGLAGVSEQYF	TGTGCCAGCAGCTCCGGACTAGCGGGAGTGAGCGAGCAGTACTTC
.	TRBV4-3	.	TRBJ2-5	CASSQDLGWAETQYF	TGCGCCAGCAGCCAAGATCTGGGGTGGGCAGAGACCCAGTACTTC
.	TRBV7-9	.	TRBJ1-4	CASSSLRDPVFF	TGTGCCAGCAGCTCACTCCGGGACCCCGTCTTTTTT
.	TRBV15	.	TRBJ2-3	CATRPGVSDTQYF	TGTGCCACCAGGCCAGGGGTTTCAGATACGCAGTATTTT
.	TRBV7-9	.	TRBJ2-1	CAAQEQFF	TGTGCTGCCCAGGAGCAGTTCTTC
.	TRBV19	TRBD2	TRBJ2-1	CASSGQREGYEQFF	TGTGCCAGTAGTGGCCAGCGGGAGGGCTATGAGCAGTTCTTC
.	TRBV2	.	TRBJ2-1	CASKENLRIGNEQFF	TGTGCCAGCAAAGAGAATCTCCGAATCGGCAATGAGCAGTTCTTC
.	TRBV19	.	TRBJ1-1	CASRTPVNTEAFF	TGTGCCAGTAGGACCCCGGTGAACACTGAAGCTTTCTTT
.	TRBV27	.	TRBJ2-7	CASSQALRGRSDEQYF	TGTGCCAGCAGCCAAGCCCTCCGGGGGCGTTCTGACGAGCAGTACTTC
.	TRBV5-1	TRBD2	TRBJ2-1	CASSETSGRYNEQFF	TGCGCCAGCAGCGAGACTAGCGGTCGATACAATGAGCAGTTCTTC
.	TRBV7-9	.	TRBJ2-1	CASSGGARNEQFF	TGTGCCAGCAGCGGGGGGGCTCGCAATGAGCAGTTCTTC
.	TRBV6-5	.	TRBJ2-1	CASSHRDEQFF	TGTGCCAGCAGCCACCGTGATGAGCAGTTCTTC
.	TRBV27	TRBD1	TRBJ1-5	CASSLRQGLQPQHF	TGTGCCAGCAGTTTACGACAGGGTTTACAGCCCCAGCATTTT
once	TRBV27	TRBD2	TRBJ2-1	CASSLGTSGSDEQFF	TGTGCCAGCAGCCTCGGGACTAGCGGGAGCGATGAGCAGTTCTTC